This TCR beta chain is drawn from a study of Graves' ophthalmopathy and Graves' hyperthyroidism. Study in general: Stable hyperthyroidism was defined by absence of ophthalmopathy within 18 months of follow-up. Study-level findings and limits: The model flagged ophthalmopathy progression at roughly 64% sensitivity and under 75% specificity. For separating ophthalmopathy from stable hyperthyroidism, a 13-signature model gave under 90% sensitivity and 75% to 83% specificity.

RNA served as the template for amplifying TCR beta CDR3 regions. First-round RT-PCR relied on HTBI primers, and a second-round multiplex PCR came next. TCRdb reprocessed the multiplex PCR reads with MiXCR, giving one entry per CDR3 protein. The sample lists 900,000 to 1,200,000 distinct CDR3 sequences, about 36% seen once, with 8.5% to 14% in the top ten. The V gene end was trimmed by 1 base and the J gene end by 7 bases; junction bases not matched to a gene: 12. Germline V gene data show CDR1 as SGHRS and CDR2 as YFSETQ. This CDR3 contains 16 residues. Enrolled hyperthyroidism patients had a new diagnosis, a duration under 2 months, and an age of 18 to 65. This clonotype occurred once. Its specificity is not known.

This receptor was obtained from an adult man with Graves' hyperthyroidism. The J gene is TRBJ1-2, the V gene TRBV5-1, with 8 bases matching TRBD1. The sequenced sample was peripheral blood or thyroid tissue (not recorded which). CDR3 nucleotide sequence: TGCGCCAGCAGCTTGACTCTGACAGGGGCCGGCGGTGGCTACACCTTC. Protein sequence: CASSLTLTGAGGGYTF.